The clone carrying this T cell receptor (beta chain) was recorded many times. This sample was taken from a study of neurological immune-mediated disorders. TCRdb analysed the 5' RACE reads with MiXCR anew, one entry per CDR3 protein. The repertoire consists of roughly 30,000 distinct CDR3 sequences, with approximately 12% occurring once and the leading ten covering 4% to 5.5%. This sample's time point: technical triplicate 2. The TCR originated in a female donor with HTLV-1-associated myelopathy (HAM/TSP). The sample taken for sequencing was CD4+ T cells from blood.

CDR3 loop: CASRLTRGSYNSPLHF. In nucleotides, the CDR3 is TGTGCCAGCAGATTAACTAGGGGGTCCTATAATTCACCCCTCCACTTT. This rearrangement joins TRBV6-5 to TRBJ1-6, with D possibly matching TRBD1 (6 bases). The germline V gene has CDR1 MNHEY and CDR2 SVGAGI. The CDR3 totals 16 residues. Trimming removed 6 bases at V and 1 base at J, with 13 bases between.